The 10 T cell receptor beta chains below come from one sample, sequenced in a study of vaccination and CD4 T cells after COVID-19. Which antigens these TCRs recognize remains unknown. Cultured CD4+ T cell DNA underwent sequencing with the Oncomine TCR Beta short-read assay. A single record per CDR3 protein comes from TCRdb applying MiXCR to the PCR reads. The sample has thousands of distinct CDR3 sequences, around half seen once. Noted treatment: roughly 10-day PBMC culture with coronavirus spike peptide pools or control peptides (ViraFEST assay). The material sequenced was CD4+ T cells from blood, cultured in vitro. The receptors here all came from a human donor who had recovered from COVID-19.

The V call is TRBV2, the J call TRBJ1-2; 9 positions match TRBD1. V was clipped by 5 bases and J by 3 bases; unmatched bases: 7. This CDR3 has 15 residues. CDR1 is SNHLY and CDR2 is FYNNEI in the germline V gene. The CDR3 here is CASSTGTGSYYGYTF. In DNA form, the CDR3 reads TGTGCCAGCAGTACCGGGACAGGGTCCTACTATGGCTACACCTTC. Based on the CDR3 plus reference TRBV2 and TRBJ1-2, the full variable domain is EPEVTQTPSHQVTQMGQEVILRCVPISNHLYFYWYRQILGQKVEFLVSFYNNEISEKSEIFDDQFSVERPDGSNFTLKIRSTKLEDSAMYFCASSTGTGSYYGYTFGSGTRLTVV.

This clonotype was observed a few times. The chain employs TRBV20-1 and TRBJ2-6; 8 nucleotides align to TRBD1. V was clipped by 6 bases and J by 0 bases; unmatched bases: 7. Germline-derived CDR1 and CDR2 are DFQATT and SNEGSKA (reference sequence). CDR3 length equals 16 residues. This CDR3 is CSAPGQDFSGANVLTF. The CDR3 bases are TGCAGTGCACCGGGACAGGACTTCTCTGGGGCCAACGTCCTGACTTTC.

This clonotype was counted only a few times. The rearrangement joins TRBV27 to TRBJ2-7, with 10 bases matching TRBD2. The CDR3 extends over 14 amino acids. The junction had 10 bases not matched to a gene; V was cut back by 7 bases and J by 7 bases. Germline CDR1 reads MNHEY; CDR2 reads SMNVEV (reference sequence). The CDR3: CASNILAGVGEQYF. CDR3 nucleotide sequence: TGTGCCAGCAATATTCTAGCGGGAGTCGGGGAGCAGTACTTC.

V gene TRBV6-1 combines with J gene TRBJ2-3; no clear D gene. Per germline, CDR1 MNHNS and CDR2 SASEGT. Trimming pared 2 bases from V and 4 bases from J, leaving 7 bases between. This CDR3 has 13 residues. This CDR3 is CASSEFHADTQYF. The CDR3 bases are TGTGCCAGCAGTGAATTCCACGCAGATACGCAGTATTTT.

The gene calls are TRBV24-1 and TRBJ1-5; possibly TRBD1 for D (5 bases). Germline CDR1 KGHDR, CDR2 SFDVKD. Trimming left V 4 bases short and J 4 bases short, with 16 bases between. CDR3 size: 16 residues. CDR3 coding DNA: TGTGCCACCAGTGACCCGAAAGCCCCAGGGAATCAGCCCCAGCATTTT. It translates to CATSDPKAPGNQPQHF.

V usage is TRBV6-1 and J usage is TRBJ2-4; 11 positions match TRBD2. Losses at the gene ends were 5 bases for V and 3 bases for J; bases not matched to a gene: 3. The CDR3 loop spans 15 amino acids. Germline-derived CDR1 and CDR2 are MNHNS and SASEGT. For the CDR3, the DNA is TGTGCCAGCAGTCCCGGGACTAGCGGCAAAAACATTCAGTACTTC. It is translated as CASSPGTSGKNIQYF.

V and J are TRBV6-1 and TRBJ1-1; 7 positions match TRBD1. J gave up 0 bases and V 6 bases, and 10 bases lay outside the gene matches. Germline values: CDR1 MNHNS, CDR2 SASEGT. The CDR3 covers 16 residues. The CDR3 nucleotides are TGTGCCAGCAGGACCGGGACAGTTCGCATGAACACTGAAGCTTTCTTT. Amino acids: CASRTGTVRMNTEAFF.

Remarks on this clonotype: A junction boundary mismatches the germline segment, possibly from a read error. This rearrangement joins TRBV20-1 to TRBJ2-7, with D perhaps TRBD1 (6 bases). The CDR3 runs to 14 residues. Germline V gives CDR1 DFQATT, CDR2 SNEGSKA (reference sequence). The CDR3 DNA sequence: TGCAGTGCTAGAGATTGGCGCGGGCTCCAACTAGGGGGCTTC. Protein sequence: CSARDWRGLQLGGF.

This clonotype was detected only a few times. The chain joins TRBV5-1 to TRBJ2-5; TRBD2 matches 7 bases. Germline lookup yields CDR1 SGHRS and CDR2 YFSETQ. The V gene end was trimmed by 0 bases and the J gene end by 1 base; junction bases not matched to a gene: 3. CDR3 size: 15 residues. The CDR3 loop reads CASSLGLAIQETQYF. CDR3 nucleotide sequence: TGCGCCAGCAGCTTGGGACTAGCTATCCAAGAGACCCAGTACTTC.

The rearrangement links TRBV10-1 to TRBJ2-1; the D gene is possibly TRBD2 (6 bases). Germline V gene data show CDR1 as WNHNN and CDR2 as SYGVQD (reference sequence). Trimming removed 2 bases at V and 1 base at J, with 6 bases between. This CDR3 comprises 14 residues. CDR3 DNA sequence: TGCGCCAGCAGTGAGGGGGGGTCCTACAATGAGCAGTTCTTC. It specifies CASSEGGSYNEQFF.